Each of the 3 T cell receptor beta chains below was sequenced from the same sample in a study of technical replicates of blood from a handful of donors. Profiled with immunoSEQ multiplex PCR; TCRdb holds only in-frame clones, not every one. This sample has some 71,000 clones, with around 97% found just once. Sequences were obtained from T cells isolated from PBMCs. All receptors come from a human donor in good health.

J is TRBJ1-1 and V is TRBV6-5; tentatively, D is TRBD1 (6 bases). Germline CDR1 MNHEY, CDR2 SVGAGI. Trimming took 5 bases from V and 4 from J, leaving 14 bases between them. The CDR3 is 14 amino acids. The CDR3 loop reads CASSLDRLGTEAFF. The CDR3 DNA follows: TGTGCCAGCAGTCTCGACAGGTTGGGCACTGAAGCTTTCTTT.

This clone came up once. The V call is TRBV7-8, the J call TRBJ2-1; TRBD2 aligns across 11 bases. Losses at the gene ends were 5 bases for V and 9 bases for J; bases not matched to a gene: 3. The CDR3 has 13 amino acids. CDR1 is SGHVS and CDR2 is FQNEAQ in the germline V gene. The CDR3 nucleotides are TGTGCCAGCAGCCCTAGCGGGAGGACTGAGCAGTTCTTC. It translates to CASSPSGRTEQFF. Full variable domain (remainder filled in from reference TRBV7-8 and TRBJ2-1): GAGVSQSPRYKVAKRGQDVALRCDPISGHVSLFWYQQALGQGPEFLTYFQNEAQLDKSGLPSDRFFAERPEGSVSTLKIQRTQQEDSAVYLCASSPSGRTEQFFGPGTRLTVL.

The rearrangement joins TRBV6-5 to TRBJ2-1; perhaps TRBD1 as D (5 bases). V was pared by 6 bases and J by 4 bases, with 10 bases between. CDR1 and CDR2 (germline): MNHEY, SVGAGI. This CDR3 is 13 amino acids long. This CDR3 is CASSSTAYNEQFF. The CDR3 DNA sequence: TGTGCCAGCAGCTCGACAGCGTACAATGAGCAGTTCTTC.